The 22 T cell receptor beta chains listed next were all sequenced from one sample in a study of blood T cell repertoires in COVID-19 (dated by TCRdb to 2018 to 2021). Library generation was performed with the immunoSEQ multiplex PCR assay. TCRdb took this table from immuneACCESS and kept in-frame rearrangements with V and J called. Such tables lack part of the clones; where checked against another copy, unresolved V genes explain under half of the gap, and the rest is unexplained. This sample is represented by about 260,000 clones; 88% of them were singletons. The ten largest account for roughly 4% of the sample. The specimen sequenced was peripheral blood. The receptors were sampled from a man in his fifties or sixties who had recovered from COVID-19.

The chain recombines TRBV15 with TRBJ1-6; no clear D gene. This CDR3 contains 13 residues. The V and J ends lost 2 bases and 12 bases respectively, with 11 bases between them. The germline V gene has CDR1 LNHNV and CDR2 YYDKDF (reference sequence). CDR3 sequence (DNA): TGTGCCACCAGCAGAAGCCAAGGAGGACCCCTCCACTTT. Translated: CATSRSQGGPLHF.

The chain links TRBV7-6 to TRBJ1-1, with TRBD1 matching over 7 bases. Unmatched junction bases numbered 5, after V lost 4 bases and J lost 6 bases. The germline V gene encodes CDR1 SGHVS and CDR2 FNYEAQ. The CDR3 is made up of 13 amino acids. CDR3 coding DNA: TGTGCCAGCAGCTACATCGGGACAGCTGAAGCTTTCTTT. Its protein product is CASSYIGTAEAFF.

The chain links TRBV18 to TRBJ1-2; a weak D match, TRBD1 (5 bases). V was clipped by 5 bases and J by 3 bases, with 13 bases between them. CDR1 and CDR2 from the germline V gene are KGHSH and LQKENI. The CDR3 is 14 amino acids. The CDR3 loop reads CASSEQGLDYGYTF. In DNA form, the CDR3 reads TGTGCCAGCTCAGAGCAGGGATTAGACTATGGCTACACCTTC.

The chain has TRBV2 and TRBJ2-1, with 10 bases identical to TRBD2. The ends lost 7 bases at V and 9 bases at J; junction bases unmatched: 9. The CDR3 extends over 14 amino acids. Looked up from germline, CDR1 is SNHLY and CDR2 is FYNNEI. In DNA form, the CDR3 reads TGTGCCAGCACAACTAGCGGGGCCCTAAGTGAGCAGTTCTTC. Protein: CASTTSGALSEQFF.

The chain links TRBV7-8 to TRBJ2-2, with 8 bases identical to TRBD2. Germline CDR1 SGHVS, CDR2 FQNEAQ. Trimming removed 3 bases from V and 4 bases from J; junction bases left unmatched: 4. The CDR3 spans 15 residues. DNA of the CDR3: TGTGCCAGCAGCTTTACCGGGACTAGCACCGGGGAGCTGTTTTTT. This gives the protein CASSFTGTSTGELFF.

The chain carries TRBV30 and TRBJ1-6; D perhaps matches TRBD1 (6 bases). Germline V lookup: CDR1 GTSNPN, CDR2 SVGIG (reference sequence). The CDR3 runs 12 residues. V was shortened by 5 bases and J by 6 bases, with 8 bases between the two germline ends. The CDR3, as DNA: TGTGCCTGGGGACAGTTTAATTCACCCCTCCACTTT. It encodes CAWGQFNSPLHF. Using reference TRBV30 and TRBJ1-6 for the parts outside the CDR3, the full variable domain is SQTIHQWPATLVQPVGSPLSLECTVEGTSNPNLYWYRQAAGRGLQLLFYSVGIGQISSEVPQNLSASRPQDRQFILSSKKLLLSDSGFYLCAWGQFNSPLHFGNGTRLTVT.

The gene calls are TRBV7-9 and TRBJ1-4, with D perhaps matching TRBD1 (6 bases). The CDR3 loop spans 14 amino acids. Trimming cost V 1 base and J 4 bases, with 7 bases left between them. The germline V gene has CDR1 SEHNR and CDR2 FQNEAQ (reference sequence). CDR3: CASSLGGGNEKLFF. For the CDR3, the DNA is TGTGCCAGCAGCTTAGGAGGGGGTAATGAAAAACTGTTTTTT.

The chain couples TRBV5-1 to TRBJ1-4, with 7 bases fitting TRBD1. V was pared by 0 bases and J by 4 bases, with 9 bases of the junction left unmatched. The germline V gene encodes CDR1 SGHRS and CDR2 YFSETQ. The CDR3 covers 17 residues. The CDR3, as DNA: TGCGCCAGCAGCTTGGGCATCTTACAGGGGCTTAATGAAAAACTGTTTTTT. It specifies CASSLGILQGLNEKLFF. The full variable domain, its missing parts supplied by reference TRBV5-1 and TRBJ1-4, is KAGVTQTPRYLIKTRGQQVTLSCSPISGHRSVSWYQQTPGQGLQFLFEYFSETQRNKGNFPGRFSGRQFSNSRSEMNVSTLELGDSALYLCASSLGILQGLNEKLFFGSGTQLSVL.

The rearrangement joins TRBV19 to TRBJ2-1; TRBD2 matches 11 bases. V gave up 3 bases and J gave up 4 bases; unmatched junction bases: 2. The CDR3 spans 15 residues. Germline lookup yields CDR1 LNHDA and CDR2 SQIVND (reference sequence). CDR3 in DNA: TGTGCCAGTAGTATCCCTAGCGGGGGGTACAATGAGCAGTTCTTC. The encoded protein is CASSIPSGGYNEQFF.

The chain links TRBV2 to TRBJ2-2, with D unresolved. The V gene's germline CDR1 is SNHLY and CDR2 FYNNEI. The V and J ends lost 5 bases and 7 bases respectively, with 11 bases between them. CDR3 length: 13 residues. CDR3 nucleotide sequence: TGTGCCAGCAGTCCCAGACTCGGCGGGGAGCTGTTTTTT. This gives the protein CASSPRLGGELFF.

The chain combines TRBV2 with TRBJ2-7; D might be TRBD2 (5 bases). V was pared by 4 bases and J by 3 bases, with 7 bases between. The CDR3 is made up of 12 amino acids. Germline lookup yields CDR1 SNHLY and CDR2 FYNNEI. The CDR3 here is CASSGAGYEQYF. The DNA of the CDR3 is TGTGCCAGCAGTGGCGCGGGCTACGAGCAGTACTTC.

This chain uses TRBV5-8 with TRBJ2-3, with 9 bases lining up with TRBD2. Germline V gives CDR1 SGHTS, CDR2 YDEGEE. The CDR3 runs to 16 residues. The trim removed 2 bases at V and 2 bases at J, leaving 6 bases unmatched. This chain's CDR3 is CASSFGTSKITDTQYF. As DNA, the CDR3 is TGTGCCAGCAGCTTCGGGACTAGCAAAATCACAGATACGCAGTATTTT.

The CDR3, as DNA: TGCGCCAGCAGCTTGGTGGGGGAGGCAAATCAGCCCCAGCATTTT. Translation: CASSLVGEANQPQHF. The chain couples TRBV5-1 to TRBJ1-5; D possibly corresponds to TRBD1 (5 bases). V was cut by 0 bases and J by 4 bases, with 11 bases left in between. The CDR3 runs 15 residues. Per the germline V gene, CDR1 is SGHRS and CDR2 is YFSETQ.

This rearrangement joins TRBV7-2 to TRBJ1-1, with 7 bases fitting TRBD1. V shed 4 bases and J 2 bases; nucleotides not matched to a gene: 10. This CDR3 has 16 residues. Germline CDR1 SGHTA, CDR2 FQGNSA. The CDR3 region is CASSYSTGTANTEAFF. The CDR3 DNA reads TGTGCCAGCAGCTACTCTACCGGGACAGCCAACACTGAAGCTTTCTTT.

Concerning this clone: Germline is not matched at one junction end, which may reflect a read error. The chain couples TRBV2 to TRBJ1-5; D ambiguous. The V gene's germline CDR1 is SNHLY and CDR2 FYNNEI. The CDR3 is made up of 13 amino acids. For the CDR3, the DNA is TGTGCCAGCAGCGAAGGGCTAGGGCTAGGAGGGCATTTT. Its protein product is CASSEGLGLGGHF.

The chain employs TRBV3-1 (or the pseudogene TRBV3-2) and TRBJ1-2, with D perhaps TRBD1 (5 bases). Germline V gives CDR1 LGHDT, CDR2 YNNKEL (reference sequence). The CDR3 is made up of 15 amino acids. Trimming cost V 5 bases and J 2 bases, with 15 bases left between them. CDR3 nucleotide sequence: TGTGCCAGCAGCAGTGGGGCCTCTCGGAACTATGGCTACACCTTC. Translated, it gives CASSSGASRNYGYTF.

The chain joins TRBV13 to TRBJ2-5; TRBD1 matches at 8 bases. J lost 2 bases, V lost 3 bases, and 2 bases had no gene match. Germline V gene lookup returns CDR1 PRHDT and CDR2 FYEKMQ (reference sequence). The CDR3 consists of 14 residues. CDR3 region: CASSLGQVQETQYF. CDR3 nucleotides: TGTGCCAGCAGCTTGGGACAGGTTCAAGAGACCCAGTACTTC.

The V gene is TRBV7-8, the J gene TRBJ1-5, with a possible D match to TRBD1 (5 bases). The V and J ends lost 2 bases and 5 bases respectively, with 16 bases between them. Germline V gene lookup returns CDR1 SGHVS and CDR2 FQNEAQ. CDR3 length: 16 amino acids. The CDR3 nucleotides are TGTGCCAGCAGCTTATCGTCAGGGAACCGCGATCAGCCCCAGCATTTT. Translating it yields CASSLSSGNRDQPQHF. Together with reference TRBV7-8 and TRBJ1-5, the CDR3 gives the full variable domain: GAGVSQSPRYKVAKRGQDVALRCDPISGHVSLFWYQQALGQGPEFLTYFQNEAQLDKSGLPSDRFFAERPEGSVSTLKIQRTQQEDSAVYLCASSLSSGNRDQPQHFGDGTRLSIL.

This chain joins TRBV19 and TRBJ2-1; D might be TRBD2 (7 bases). The CDR3 is made up of 17 amino acids. Germline V gene sequence: CDR1 LNHDA, CDR2 SQIVND (reference sequence). Trimming removed 5 bases at V and 2 bases at J, with 19 bases between. The CDR3 coding sequence is TGTGCCAGTAGTCCCTCAGGGCGGGGGCCAACCTACAATGAGCAGTTCTTC. Translation: CASSPSGRGPTYNEQFF.

V and J are TRBV11-2 and TRBJ2-1; D is unresolved. The V end lost 0 bases, the J end lost 9 bases, and 6 bases lay between the germline ends. Germline V lookup: CDR1 SGHAT, CDR2 FQNNGV. The CDR3 has 12 amino acids. Here the CDR3 reads CASSLERSEQFF. The DNA for the CDR3 is TGTGCCAGCAGCTTAGAAAGGAGTGAGCAGTTCTTC. Full variable domain (missing parts from reference TRBV11-2 and TRBJ2-1): EAGVAQSPRYKIIEKRQSVAFWCNPISGHATLYWYQQILGQGPKLLIQFQNNGVVDDSQLPKDRFSAERLKGVDSTLKIQPAKLEDSAVYLCASSLERSEQFFGPGTRLTVL.

V gene TRBV9 combines with J gene TRBJ1-2; no clear D. The CDR3 sequence is 14 residues long. Deletions cut 5 bases from V and 6 bases from J, with 17 bases between. Germline CDR1 reads SGDLS; CDR2 reads YYNGEE. CDR3 loop: CASRREVGSDGYTF. The DNA of the CDR3 is TGTGCCAGCAGGAGGGAGGTGGGGTCCGATGGCTACACCTTC.

V and J are TRBV15 and TRBJ1-4; 8 nucleotides match TRBD1. CDR1 and CDR2 from the germline V gene are LNHNV and YYDKDF (reference sequence). CDR3 length equals 15 residues. After removal of 3 bases from V and 4 bases from J, the junction contained 4 bases not matched to a gene. The CDR3 DNA reads as TGTGCCACCAGCAGCCGACAGGGGATTAATGAAAAACTGTTTTTT. The encoded protein is CATSSRQGINEKLFF.